What follows are 17 T cell receptor beta chains derived from one specimen sequenced in a study of T cell clonotyping in hematopoietic cell transplantation. Described time point: recipient sample about 28 days before transplant, after cytoreduction. Libraries were prepared by immunoSEQ multiplex PCR; TCRdb keeps only in-frame clonotypes and omits some of them. Of roughly 29,000 clones listed, about 80% are singletons. The input for sequencing was peripheral blood mononuclear cells, taken before stem cell transplant. These receptors were collected from a young woman with chronic myeloid leukemia. Some clones in this sample may be carry-over from other donors' samples.

The J gene is TRBJ2-1, the V gene TRBV5-6, with D possibly being TRBD2 (6 bases). The CDR3 runs to 14 residues. Trimming took 6 bases from V and 6 from J, leaving 16 bases between them. Per germline, CDR1 SGHDT and CDR2 YYEEEE. The CDR3 protein is CASTGGTRVNEQFF. CDR3 DNA: TGTGCCAGCACCGGAGGGACCAGGGTCAATGAGCAGTTCTTC.

This clone was picked up one time. The J gene is TRBJ2-7, the V gene TRBV9, with D possibly matching TRBD2 (6 bases). The germline V gene has CDR1 SGDLS and CDR2 YYNGEE. V gave up 0 bases and J gave up 1 base, with 11 bases separating them. This CDR3 has 15 residues. CDR3 bases: TGTGCCAGCAGCGTAGTCGGGGGTCCTTCCTACGAGCAGTACTTC. This codes for CASSVVGGPSYEQYF.

This clone has a handful of counts. The V call is TRBV2, the J call TRBJ1-2; D may be TRBD1 (6 bases). V lost 6 bases and J lost 4, with 15 bases in between. The CDR3 is made up of 14 amino acids. CDR1 and CDR2 (germline): SNHLY, FYNNEI. CDR3 amino acids: CASRDPGDSYGYTF. For the CDR3, the DNA is TGTGCCAGCAGAGACCCAGGGGATTCCTATGGCTACACCTTC.

The chain links TRBV5-6 to TRBJ1-1; the match to TRBD1 covers 7 bases. CDR1 is SGHDT, CDR2 YYEEEE, per germline. The CDR3 is made up of 14 amino acids. V gave up 3 bases and J gave up 11 bases; unmatched junction bases: 13. The CDR3 nucleotides read TGTGCCAGCAGCTCTTTGGTGGGGGGACAGAATGCTTTCTTT. This translates into CASSSLVGGQNAFF.

The V and J genes are TRBV4-3 and TRBJ2-7; no definite D call. Germline V gene sequence: CDR1 LGHNA, CDR2 YSLEER. Trimming took 4 bases from V and 2 from J, leaving 9 bases between them. The CDR3 consists of 13 residues. The CDR3 sequence: CASSPFITYEQYF. Here the CDR3 DNA reads TGCGCCAGCAGCCCCTTTATCACCTACGAGCAGTACTTC.

This chain links TRBV6-4 with TRBJ1-5, with TRBD1 as a possible D gene (5 bases). Trimming cost V 3 bases and J 7 bases, with 10 bases left between them. Germline CDR1 and CDR2: MRHNA and SNTAGT. The CDR3 runs 13 residues. This chain's CDR3 is CASSERGSQPQHF. CDR3 nucleotides: TGTGCCAGCAGTGAGAGGGGATCCCAGCCCCAGCATTTT.

The V call is TRBV4-1, the J call TRBJ1-5, with D possibly TRBD1 on 6 matching bases. The germline CDR1 and CDR2 sequences are MGHRA and YSYEKL. V was cut by 1 base and J by 1 base, with 11 bases left in between. This CDR3 region has 16 residues. CDR3 in amino acids: CASSQATGRSNQPQHF. CDR3 nucleotides: TGCGCCAGCAGCCAAGCTACAGGGCGAAGCAATCAGCCCCAGCATTTT.

The rearrangement joins TRBV6-5 to TRBJ1-2, with D perhaps TRBD1 (6 bases). CDR1 MNHEY and CDR2 SVGAGI come from the germline V gene. CDR3 length equals 13 residues. Trimming left V 3 bases short and J 2 bases short, with 7 bases between. DNA of the CDR3: TGTGCCAGCAGTTATGGACAGAACTATGGCTACACCTTC. As protein: CASSYGQNYGYTF.

This chain joins TRBV30 and TRBJ2-1; 9 positions match TRBD2. The CDR3 runs 14 residues. V was pared by 3 bases and J by 7 bases, with 7 bases of the junction left unmatched. Germline V gene data show CDR1 as GTSNPN and CDR2 as SVGIG (reference sequence). The CDR3 region is CAWRASGDRNEQFF. CDR3 coding DNA: TGTGCCTGGAGGGCTAGCGGGGATAGGAATGAGCAGTTCTTC. The entire variable domain, with the rest obtained from reference TRBV30 and TRBJ2-1, is as follows: SQTIHQWPATLVQPVGSPLSLECTVEGTSNPNLYWYRQAAGRGLQLLFYSVGIGQISSEVPQNLSASRPQDRQFILSSKKLLLSDSGFYLCAWRASGDRNEQFFGPGTRLTVL.

J is TRBJ1-4 and V is TRBV7-6, with 7 nucleotides matching TRBD1. Germline CDR1 SGHVS, CDR2 FNYEAQ. The CDR3 totals 15 residues. J lost 8 bases, V lost 0 bases, and 6 bases had no gene match. The CDR3: CASSLALQGIEKLFF. The DNA for the CDR3 is TGTGCCAGCAGCTTAGCCTTACAGGGGATCGAAAAACTGTTTTTT.

The chain has TRBV27 and TRBJ2-3; 10 bases fit TRBD2. This CDR3 contains 15 residues. Germline V gives CDR1 MNHEY, CDR2 SMNVEV (reference sequence). Germline trimming cut 2 bases from V and 1 base from J; bases unmatched to any gene: 0. The CDR3 bases are TGTGCCAGCAGTTTACTAGCGGGGGGCACAGATACGCAGTATTTT. Translated, it gives CASSLLAGGTDTQYF.

The CDR3 protein is CSVGQGADQPQHF. The CDR3 DNA follows: TGCAGCGTTGGGCAGGGGGCCGATCAGCCCCAGCATTTT. J is TRBJ1-5 and V is TRBV29-1, with 8 nucleotides matching TRBD1. The CDR3 extends over 13 amino acids. The J segment lost 5 bases and the V segment lost 4 bases, leaving 4 bases of the junction unmatched. The V gene's germline CDR1 is SQVTM and CDR2 ANQGSEA.

The chain is built from TRBV6-1 and TRBJ1-2; 7 nucleotides line up with TRBD1. This CDR3 has 15 residues. Trimming cost V 1 base and J 4 bases; bases outside gene matches: 6. CDR1 and CDR2 (germline): MNHNS, SASEGT. CDR3 nucleotides: TGTGCCAGCAGTGAAGACGTCAGGGGGATCTATGGCTACACCTTC. The encoded protein is CASSEDVRGIYGYTF.

The gene calls are TRBV6-6 and TRBJ1-1, with D tentatively TRBD1 (5 bases). Germline V lookup: CDR1 MNHNY, CDR2 SVGAGI (reference sequence). V lost 3 bases to trimming and J lost 1 base, with 12 bases between them. CDR3 length: 15 residues. CDR3 region: CASSYFRQRNTEAFF. The CDR3 region has the DNA TGTGCCAGCAGTTATTTTCGACAGCGGAACACTGAAGCTTTCTTT.

The J gene is TRBJ1-2, the V gene TRBV5-1; 9 positions match TRBD1. From germline, CDR1 is SGHRS and CDR2 YFSETQ. The CDR3 loop spans 14 amino acids. Trimming at V came to 2 bases and at J to 5 bases, leaving 4 bases not matched to a gene. The CDR3 sequence: CASSFGQGIYGYTF. The CDR3 nucleotides read TGCGCCAGCAGCTTTGGACAGGGGATTTATGGCTACACCTTC.

This clone has a handful of counts. The gene calls are TRBV4-2 and TRBJ2-7; D is unresolved. This CDR3 is 15 amino acids long. V was cut by 0 bases and J by 0 bases, with 9 bases left in between. Germline loops: CDR1 LGHNA, CDR2 YNFKEQ. The CDR3 DNA follows: TGTGCCAGCAGCCAAGAGGTGAGAAGCTCCTACGAGCAGTACTTC. This encodes CASSQEVRSSYEQYF.

This clone was seen a handful of times. V and J are TRBV9 and TRBJ1-2, with a tentative D call TRBD1 (5 bases). The CDR3 totals 13 residues. The V end was cut by 0 bases, the J end by 2 bases, with 5 bases between. Germline assignment: CDR1 SGDLS and CDR2 YYNGEE. CDR3 sequence: CASSVEGNYGYTF. The CDR3 nucleotides are TGTGCCAGCAGCGTAGAGGGGAACTATGGCTACACCTTC.